Below, 4 T cell receptor beta chains from the same sample are listed, as sequenced in a study of blood T cell repertoires in COVID-19 (TCRdb year 2020). The library was obtained by the immunoSEQ multiplex PCR assay. The table was pulled from immuneACCESS by TCRdb, which kept in-frame rearrangements only. Such tables lose some clones; where checked, under half of the loss comes from unresolved V genes, and the rest has no known cause. This sample lists nearly 200,000 clones; 86% were detected once. 0.78% of the sample is in the top ten clones. The sample was peripheral blood. The receptors shown here come from a woman aged 70-85 years with acute or convalescent COVID-19.

The V and J genes are TRBV12-2 and TRBJ1-4; the D segment call TRBD1 is taken from the table without a DNA check. TRBV12-2 is a known pseudogene. The CDR3 extends over 16 amino acids. CDR3 DNA: TGTGCAAGTCGCTTAGCGGAAAGGGGGCAGGATGAAAAACTGTTTTTT. Encoded protein: CASRLAERGQDEKLFF.

V and J are TRBV7-9 and TRBJ1-3, with 7 nucleotides matching TRBD1. Germline V lookup: CDR1 SEHNR, CDR2 FQNEAQ (reference sequence). The CDR3 covers 14 residues. Trimming at V came to 5 bases and at J to 5 bases, leaving 6 bases not matched to a gene. CDR3 coding DNA: TGTGCCAGCAGCCCGGGGACAGCTAGAAACACCATATATTTT. Its protein is CASSPGTARNTIYF.

The chain recombines TRBV5-4 with TRBJ1-4; maybe TRBD1 (6 bases). The V end lost 10 bases, the J end lost 1 base, and 14 bases lay between the germline ends. CDR1 and CDR2 from the germline V gene are SGHNT and YYREEE (reference sequence). The CDR3 totals 14 residues. The CDR3 nucleotides read TGTGCCGGGGGGGCTGGGGGAACTAATGAAAAACTGTTTTTT. It is translated as CAGGAGGTNEKLFF. The variable domain in full, completed from reference TRBV5-4 and TRBJ1-4, reads ETGVTQSPTHLIKTRGQQVTLRCSSQSGHNTVSWYQQALGQGPQFIFQYYREEENGRGNFPPRFSGLQFPNYSSELNVNALELDDSALYLCAGGAGGTNEKLFFGSGTQLSVL.

The V and J genes are TRBV5-1 and TRBJ2-2; TRBD2 aligns across 9 bases. The J segment lost 7 bases and the V segment lost 4 bases, leaving 8 bases of the junction unmatched. The CDR3 has 15 residues. The germline V gene encodes CDR1 SGHRS and CDR2 YFSETQ. CDR3 protein: CASSRAGGTGGELFF. The CDR3 coding sequence is TGCGCCAGCAGCCGAGCGGGAGGCACGGGCGGGGAGCTGTTTTTT.